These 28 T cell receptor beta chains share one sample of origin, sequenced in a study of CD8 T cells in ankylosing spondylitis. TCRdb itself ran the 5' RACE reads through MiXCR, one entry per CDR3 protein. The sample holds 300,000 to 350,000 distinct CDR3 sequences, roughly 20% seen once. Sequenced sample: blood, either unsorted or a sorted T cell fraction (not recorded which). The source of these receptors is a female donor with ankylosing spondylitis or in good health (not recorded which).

The CDR3: CASSFSIRDTGNTIYF. The CDR3 DNA reads as TGTGCCAGCAGTTTTTCCATCCGGGACACTGGAAACACCATATATTTT. The J gene is TRBJ1-3, the V gene TRBV7-9; maybe TRBD1 (6 bases). The CDR3 runs to 16 residues. Germline V gene sequence: CDR1 SEHNR, CDR2 FQNEAQ (reference sequence). Trimming left V 6 bases short and J 2 bases short, with 17 bases between.

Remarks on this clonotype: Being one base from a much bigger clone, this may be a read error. The CDR3 bases are TGTGCCAGCAGATCTACAGGGGGCGAGCAGTACTTC. Translated: CASRSTGGEQYF. The genes are TRBV27 and TRBJ2-7; 8 bases line up with TRBD1. The junction had 4 bases not matched to a gene; V was cut back by 6 bases and J by 6 bases. This CDR3 has 12 residues. Germline V gives CDR1 MNHEY, CDR2 SMNVEV (reference sequence).

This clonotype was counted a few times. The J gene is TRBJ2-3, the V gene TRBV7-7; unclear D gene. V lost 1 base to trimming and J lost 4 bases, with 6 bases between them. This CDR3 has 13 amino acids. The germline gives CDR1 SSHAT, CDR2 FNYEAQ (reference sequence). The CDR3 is CASSLGSSDTQYF. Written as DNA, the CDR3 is TGTGCCAGCAGCTTAGGGAGTTCAGATACGCAGTATTTT.

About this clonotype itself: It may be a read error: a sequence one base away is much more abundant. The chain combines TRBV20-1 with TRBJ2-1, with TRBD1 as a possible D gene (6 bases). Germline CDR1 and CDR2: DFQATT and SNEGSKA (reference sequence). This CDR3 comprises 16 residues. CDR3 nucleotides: TGCTGTGCTAGGTTAACAGGGTCGCGTCACTACAATGAGCAGTTCTTC. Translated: CCARLTGSRHYNEQFF.

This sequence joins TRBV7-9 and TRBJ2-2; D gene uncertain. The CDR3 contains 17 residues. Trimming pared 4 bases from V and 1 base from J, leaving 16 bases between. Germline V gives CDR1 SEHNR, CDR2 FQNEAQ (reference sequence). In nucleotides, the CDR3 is TGTGCCAGCAGCTCCCTCGGGCGGACGGTGAACACCGGGGAGCTGTTTTTT. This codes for CASSSLGRTVNTGELFF. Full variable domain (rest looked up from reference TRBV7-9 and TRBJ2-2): DTGVSQNPRHKITKRGQNVTFRCDPISEHNRLYWYRQTLGQGPEFLTYFQNEAQLEKSRLLSDRFSAERPKGSFSTLEIQRTEQGDSAMYLCASSSLGRTVNTGELFFGEGSRLTVL.

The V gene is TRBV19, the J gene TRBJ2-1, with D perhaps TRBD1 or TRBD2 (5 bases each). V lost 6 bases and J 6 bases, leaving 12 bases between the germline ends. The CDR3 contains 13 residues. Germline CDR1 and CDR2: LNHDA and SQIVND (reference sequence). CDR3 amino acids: CASRPPGGNEQFF. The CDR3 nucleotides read TGTGCCAGTAGGCCACCTGGGGGCAATGAGCAGTTCTTC.

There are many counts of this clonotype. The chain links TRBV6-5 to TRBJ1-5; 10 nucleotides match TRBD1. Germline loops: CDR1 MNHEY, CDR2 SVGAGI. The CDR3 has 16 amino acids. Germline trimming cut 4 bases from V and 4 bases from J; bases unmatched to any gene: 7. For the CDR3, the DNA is TGTGCCAGCAGTTTCCGGACAGGGGGACTTAATCAGCCCCAGCATTTT. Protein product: CASSFRTGGLNQPQHF.

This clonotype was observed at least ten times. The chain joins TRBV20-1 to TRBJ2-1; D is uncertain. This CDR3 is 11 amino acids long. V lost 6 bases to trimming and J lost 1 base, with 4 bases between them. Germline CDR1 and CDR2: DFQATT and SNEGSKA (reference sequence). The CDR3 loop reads CSARSYNEQFF. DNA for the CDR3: TGCAGTGCCAGGTCCTACAATGAGCAGTTCTTC.

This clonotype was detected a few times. The CDR3 is CSAPHSYNEQFF. CDR3 bases: TGCAGTGCCCCCCATTCCTACAATGAGCAGTTCTTC. The gene calls are TRBV20-1 and TRBJ2-1; D remains ambiguous. Trimming removed 6 bases from V and 1 base from J, with 7 bases in between. Germline V gene lookup returns CDR1 DFQATT and CDR2 SNEGSKA (reference sequence). This CDR3 comprises 12 residues.

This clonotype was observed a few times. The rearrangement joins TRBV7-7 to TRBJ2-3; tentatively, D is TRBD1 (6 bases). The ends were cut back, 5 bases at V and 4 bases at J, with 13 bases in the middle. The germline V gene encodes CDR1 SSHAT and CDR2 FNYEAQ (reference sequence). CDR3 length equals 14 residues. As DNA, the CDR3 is TGTGCCAGCAGCCCAGGGGTTTCTGCAGATACGCAGTATTTT. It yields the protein CASSPGVSADTQYF.

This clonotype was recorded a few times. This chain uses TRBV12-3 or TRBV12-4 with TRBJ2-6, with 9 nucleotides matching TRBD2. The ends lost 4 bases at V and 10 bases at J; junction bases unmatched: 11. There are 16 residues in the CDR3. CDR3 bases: TGTGCCAGCAGTTCTAATGCGGCGGGAGGGTTTAACGTCCTGACTTTC. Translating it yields CASSSNAAGGFNVLTF.

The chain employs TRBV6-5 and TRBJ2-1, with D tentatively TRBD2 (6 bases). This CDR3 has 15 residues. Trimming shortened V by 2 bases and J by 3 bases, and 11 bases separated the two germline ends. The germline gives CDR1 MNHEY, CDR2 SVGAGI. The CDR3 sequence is CASSYGVAVYNEQFF. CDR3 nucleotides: TGTGCCAGCAGTTACGGAGTAGCGGTCTACAATGAGCAGTTCTTC.

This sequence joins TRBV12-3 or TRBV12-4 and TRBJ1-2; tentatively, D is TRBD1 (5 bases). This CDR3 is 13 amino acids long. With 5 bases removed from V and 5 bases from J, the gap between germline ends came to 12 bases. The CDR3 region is CASSERGLYGYTF. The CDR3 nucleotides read TGTGCCAGCAGTGAAAGGGGCCTATATGGCTACACCTTC.

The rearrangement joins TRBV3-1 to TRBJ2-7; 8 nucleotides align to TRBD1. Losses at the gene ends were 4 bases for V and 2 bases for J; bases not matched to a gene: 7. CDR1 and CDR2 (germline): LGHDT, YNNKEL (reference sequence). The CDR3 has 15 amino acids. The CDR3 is CASSRRTGHAYEQYF. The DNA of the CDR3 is TGTGCCAGCAGCCGAAGGACAGGGCACGCCTACGAGCAGTACTTC.

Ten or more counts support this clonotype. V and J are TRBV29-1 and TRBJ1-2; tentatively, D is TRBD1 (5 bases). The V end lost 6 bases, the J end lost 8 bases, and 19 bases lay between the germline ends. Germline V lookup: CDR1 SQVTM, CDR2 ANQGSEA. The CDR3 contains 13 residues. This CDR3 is CSVTGPGGDGYTF. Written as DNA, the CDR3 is TGCAGCGTGACGGGACCGGGAGGGGACGGCTACACCTTC.

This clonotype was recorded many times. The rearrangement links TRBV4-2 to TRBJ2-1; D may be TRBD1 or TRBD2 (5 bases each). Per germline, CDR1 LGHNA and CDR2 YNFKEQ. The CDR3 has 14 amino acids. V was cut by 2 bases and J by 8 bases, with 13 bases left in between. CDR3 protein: CASSQQVGDDEQFF. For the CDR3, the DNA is TGTGCCAGCAGCCAACAGGTGGGGGACGATGAGCAGTTCTTC.

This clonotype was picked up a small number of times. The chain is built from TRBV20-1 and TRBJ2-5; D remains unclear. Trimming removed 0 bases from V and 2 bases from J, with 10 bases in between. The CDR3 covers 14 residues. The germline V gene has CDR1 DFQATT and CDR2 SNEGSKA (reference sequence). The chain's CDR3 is CSARDNLIQETQYF. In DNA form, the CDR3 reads TGCAGTGCTAGAGATAACCTCATACAAGAGACCCAGTACTTC.

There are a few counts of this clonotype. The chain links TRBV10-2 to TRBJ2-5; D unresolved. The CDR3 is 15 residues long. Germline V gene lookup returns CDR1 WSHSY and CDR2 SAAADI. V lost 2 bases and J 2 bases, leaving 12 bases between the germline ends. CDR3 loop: CASSEVPGGQETQYF. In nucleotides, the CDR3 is TGCGCCAGCAGTGAGGTCCCAGGTGGGCAAGAGACCCAGTACTTC.

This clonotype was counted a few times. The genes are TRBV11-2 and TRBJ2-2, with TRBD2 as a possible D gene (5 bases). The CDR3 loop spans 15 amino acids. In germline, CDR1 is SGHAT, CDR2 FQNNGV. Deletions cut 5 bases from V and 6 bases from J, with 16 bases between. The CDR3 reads CASSRIRRRAGELFF. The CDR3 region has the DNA TGTGCCAGCAGCCGAATAAGGAGGCGGGCCGGGGAGCTGTTTTTT.

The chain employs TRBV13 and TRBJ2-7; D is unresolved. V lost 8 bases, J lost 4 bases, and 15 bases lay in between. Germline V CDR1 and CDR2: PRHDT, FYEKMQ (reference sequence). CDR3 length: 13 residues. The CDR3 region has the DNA TGTGCCAGCGCGGCGATCCCTGGGTACGAGCAGTACTTC. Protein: CASAAIPGYEQYF.

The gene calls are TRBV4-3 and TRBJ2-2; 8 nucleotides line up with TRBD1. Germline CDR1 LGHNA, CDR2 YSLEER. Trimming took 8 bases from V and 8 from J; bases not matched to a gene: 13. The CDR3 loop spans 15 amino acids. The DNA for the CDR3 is TGCGCCAGCTCTCCCTCCTCAGGGGGCTTTGGGGAGCTGTTTTTT. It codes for CASSPSSGGFGELFF.

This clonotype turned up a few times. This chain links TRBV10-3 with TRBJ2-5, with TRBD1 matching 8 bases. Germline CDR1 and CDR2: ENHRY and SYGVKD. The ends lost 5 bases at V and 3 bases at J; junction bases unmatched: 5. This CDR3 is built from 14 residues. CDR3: CAISSGQEKETQYF. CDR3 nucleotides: TGTGCCATCAGTTCGGGACAGGAGAAAGAGACCCAGTACTTC.

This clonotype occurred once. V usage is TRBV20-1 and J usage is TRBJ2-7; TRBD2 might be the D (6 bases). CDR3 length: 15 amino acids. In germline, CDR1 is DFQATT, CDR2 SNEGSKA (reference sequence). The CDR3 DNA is TGCTGCGGGGTCCAAGCTGCGGGCGTGTCCTACGAGCAGTACTTC. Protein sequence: CCGVQAAGVSYEQYF.

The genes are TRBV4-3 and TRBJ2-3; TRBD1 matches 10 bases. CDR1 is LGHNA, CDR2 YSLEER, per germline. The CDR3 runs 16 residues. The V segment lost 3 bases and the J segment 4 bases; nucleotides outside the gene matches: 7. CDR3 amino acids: CASSQRSGTGADTQYF. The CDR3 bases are TGCGCCAGCAGCCAGCGATCCGGGACAGGGGCAGATACGCAGTATTTT.

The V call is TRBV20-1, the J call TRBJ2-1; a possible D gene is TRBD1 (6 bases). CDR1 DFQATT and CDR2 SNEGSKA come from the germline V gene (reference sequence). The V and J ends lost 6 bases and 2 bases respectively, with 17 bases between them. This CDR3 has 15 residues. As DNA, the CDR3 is TGCAGTGCGATTAATTCGGACAGTACCTACAATGAGCAGTTCTTC. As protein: CSAINSDSTYNEQFF.

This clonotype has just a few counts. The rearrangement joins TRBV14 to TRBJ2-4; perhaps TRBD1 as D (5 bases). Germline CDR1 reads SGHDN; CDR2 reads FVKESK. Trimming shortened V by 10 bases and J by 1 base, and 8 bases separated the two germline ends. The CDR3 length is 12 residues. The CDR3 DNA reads TGTGCCACCTCAGGGGCCAAAAACATTCAGTACTTC. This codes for CATSGAKNIQYF.

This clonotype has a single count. CDR3 sequence reads: CASSWTGTDYNEQFF. The CDR3 region has the DNA TGTGCCAGCAGCTGGACCGGGACAGACTACAATGAGCAGTTCTTC. The rearrangement uses TRBV5-6 and TRBJ2-1; 7 nucleotides match TRBD1. V shed 3 bases and J 3 bases; nucleotides not matched to a gene: 6. Germline CDR1 is SGHDT and CDR2 is YYEEEE. The CDR3 runs to 15 residues.

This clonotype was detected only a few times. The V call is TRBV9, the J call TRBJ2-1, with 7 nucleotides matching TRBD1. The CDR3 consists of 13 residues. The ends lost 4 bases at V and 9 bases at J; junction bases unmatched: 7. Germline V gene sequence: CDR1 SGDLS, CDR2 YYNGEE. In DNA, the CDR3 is TGTGCCAGCAGCCACCAGGGGGATGCTGAGCAGTTCTTC. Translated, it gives CASSHQGDAEQFF.